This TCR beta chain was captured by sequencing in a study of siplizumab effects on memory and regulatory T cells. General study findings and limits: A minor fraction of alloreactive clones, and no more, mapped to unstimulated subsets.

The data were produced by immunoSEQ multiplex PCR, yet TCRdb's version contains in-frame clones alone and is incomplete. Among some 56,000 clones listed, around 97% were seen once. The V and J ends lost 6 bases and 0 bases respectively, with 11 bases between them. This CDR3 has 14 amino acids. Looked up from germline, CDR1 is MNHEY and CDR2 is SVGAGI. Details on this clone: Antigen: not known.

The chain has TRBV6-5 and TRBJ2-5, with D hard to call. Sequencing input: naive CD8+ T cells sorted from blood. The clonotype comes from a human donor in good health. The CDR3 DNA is TGTGCCAGCAGACCCCCTTTGTACCAAGAGACCCAGTACTTC. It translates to CASRPPLYQETQYF.